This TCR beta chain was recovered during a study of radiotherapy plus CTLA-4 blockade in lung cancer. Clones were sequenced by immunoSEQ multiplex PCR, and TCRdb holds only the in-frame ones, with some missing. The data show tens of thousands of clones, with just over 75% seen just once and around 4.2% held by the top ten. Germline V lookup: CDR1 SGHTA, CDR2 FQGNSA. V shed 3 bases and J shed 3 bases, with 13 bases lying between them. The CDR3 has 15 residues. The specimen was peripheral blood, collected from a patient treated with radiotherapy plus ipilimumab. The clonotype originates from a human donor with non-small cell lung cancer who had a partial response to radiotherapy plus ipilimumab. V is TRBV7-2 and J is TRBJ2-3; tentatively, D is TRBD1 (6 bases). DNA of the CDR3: TGTGCCAGCAGCTTCCGAGGGGGAGCGACAGATACGCAGTATTTT. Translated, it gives CASSFRGGATDTQYF.